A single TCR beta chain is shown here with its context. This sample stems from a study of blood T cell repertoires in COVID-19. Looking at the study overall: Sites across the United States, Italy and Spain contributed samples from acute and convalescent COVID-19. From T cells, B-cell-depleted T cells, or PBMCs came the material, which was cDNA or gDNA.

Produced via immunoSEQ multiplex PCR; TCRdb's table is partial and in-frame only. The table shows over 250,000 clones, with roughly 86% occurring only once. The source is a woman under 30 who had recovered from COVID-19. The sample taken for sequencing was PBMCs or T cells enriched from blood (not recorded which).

The CDR3 loop is CASSRGQGAFHNSPLHF. The CDR3 DNA sequence: TGTGCCAGCAGTAGGGGCCAGGGGGCTTTTCATAATTCACCCCTCCACTTT. The chain employs TRBV7-9 and TRBJ1-6; 8 nucleotides line up with TRBD1. The CDR3 spans 17 residues. With V trimmed by 6 bases and J by 5 bases, 12 bases remained unmatched. Germline loops: CDR1 SEHNR, CDR2 FQNEAQ (reference sequence).